The 18 T cell receptor beta chains below all came from one sample that was sequenced in a study of OX40 agonist ivuxolimab in advanced cancers. TCRdb's table, derived via immunoSEQ multiplex PCR, lists solely in-frame clones and lacks some. The table has tens of thousands of clones, around nine tenths seen once; the top ten hold approximately 0.7%. The material was CD4+ or CD8+ T cells sorted from blood, obtained in a trial of the OX40 agonist ivuxolimab. Every receptor here comes from an adult with an advanced solid tumor such as melanoma, head and neck, liver or kidney cancer.

The V and J genes are TRBV28 and TRBJ1-1, with a tentative D call TRBD1 (5 bases). V lost 2 bases and J 11 bases, leaving 9 bases between the germline ends. Germline assignment: CDR1 MDHEN and CDR2 SYDVKM. The CDR3 runs to 11 residues. Here the CDR3 DNA reads TGTGCCAGCAGTTTAGGTGGGGGGGCTTTCTTT. This translates into CASSLGGGAFF.

The chain uses TRBV2 and TRBJ2-7, with D maybe TRBD1 (6 bases). This CDR3 spans 14 amino acids. Trimming left V 8 bases short and J 5 bases short, with 19 bases between. The germline V gene has CDR1 SNHLY and CDR2 FYNNEI. The CDR3 reads CASLYGAGEHEQYF. CDR3 bases: TGTGCCAGCCTTTATGGGGCAGGGGAACACGAGCAGTACTTC.

This clone was counted a single time. This chain connects TRBV6-5 to TRBJ1-4, with 12 bases aligning to TRBD1. CDR1 is MNHEY, CDR2 SVGAGI, per germline. V lost 6 bases and J lost 9; bases outside the gene matches: 5. The CDR3 length is 14 residues. CDR3 amino acids: CASSRGTGGQKLFF. The DNA for the CDR3 is TGTGCCAGCAGCCGCGGGACAGGGGGCCAAAAACTGTTTTTT.

This sequence joins TRBV7-9 and TRBJ1-2, with D uncertain. V shed 3 bases and J shed 5 bases, with 10 bases lying between them. Germline V gene sequence: CDR1 SEHNR, CDR2 FQNEAQ (reference sequence). There are 13 residues in the CDR3. DNA for the CDR3: TGTGCCAGCAGCTTCTTGGGCGAGTATGGCTACACCTTC. Residues: CASSFLGEYGYTF.

The chain couples TRBV5-1 to TRBJ2-1; TRBD1 aligns across 8 bases. Losses at the gene ends were 4 bases for V and 7 bases for J; bases not matched to a gene: 4. CDR3 length equals 13 residues. Germline V lookup: CDR1 SGHRS, CDR2 YFSETQ. Written as DNA, the CDR3 is TGCGCCAGCAGCAAGGACAGGGCGAATGAGCAGTTCTTC. Protein sequence: CASSKDRANEQFF.

This chain links TRBV27 with TRBJ1-2; 8 bases map to TRBD1. This CDR3 spans 16 amino acids. J gave up 2 bases and V 3 bases, and 8 bases lay outside the gene matches. From germline, CDR1 is MNHEY and CDR2 SMNVEV (reference sequence). In DNA form, the CDR3 reads TGTGCCAGCAGTTTGTCAGGGGGCCCGGGGAACTATGGCTACACCTTC. Residues: CASSLSGGPGNYGYTF.

The chain carries TRBV5-1 and TRBJ2-7, with D possibly TRBD2 on 6 matching bases. The germline CDR1 and CDR2 sequences are SGHRS and YFSETQ. The CDR3 has 15 amino acids. Trimming cost V 1 base and J 2 bases, with 13 bases left between them. CDR3 region: CASSLPSAGPYEQYF. CDR3 DNA: TGCGCCAGCAGCTTGCCTTCAGCGGGCCCCTACGAGCAGTACTTC.

The rearrangement joins TRBV28 to TRBJ1-2; the match to TRBD1 covers 10 bases. After removal of 7 bases from V and 4 bases from J, the junction contained 9 bases not matched to a gene. This CDR3 comprises 15 residues. The germline CDR1 and CDR2 sequences are MDHEN and SYDVKM. The CDR3 loop is CASTEGTGEAYGYTF. In nucleotides, the CDR3 is TGTGCCAGCACCGAGGGGACAGGGGAGGCCTATGGCTACACCTTC.

The J gene is TRBJ2-1, the V gene TRBV5-1; TRBD2 matches 9 bases. Looked up from germline, CDR1 is SGHRS and CDR2 is YFSETQ. The CDR3 covers 16 residues. With V trimmed by 0 bases and J by 7 bases, 8 bases remained unmatched. The CDR3 region is CASSLGLAALRNEQFF. In DNA, the CDR3 is TGCGCCAGCAGCTTGGGACTAGCGGCTCTTCGGAATGAGCAGTTCTTC.

This clone was detected many times. Here the CDR3 DNA reads TGTGCCAGTAGTACAGAACAGGGGTTAGGCAATCAGCCCCAGCATTTT. Translating it yields CASSTEQGLGNQPQHF. This chain links TRBV19 with TRBJ1-5, with 7 positions matching TRBD1. This CDR3 region has 16 residues. Germline CDR1 LNHDA, CDR2 SQIVND (reference sequence). Trimming removed 4 bases from V and 2 bases from J; junction bases left unmatched: 8.

The genes are TRBV10-1 and TRBJ1-5; D gene unclear. V lost 3 bases to trimming and J lost 0 bases, with 9 bases between them. The CDR3 is 15 amino acids. Germline V gene sequence: CDR1 WNHNN, CDR2 SYGVQD (reference sequence). The CDR3 nucleotides read TGCGCCAGCAGTGAAGGAAGCTATAGCAATCAGCCCCAGCATTTT. As protein: CASSEGSYSNQPQHF.

The rearrangement joins TRBV5-1 to TRBJ2-5; 11 bases fit TRBD2. The germline V gene encodes CDR1 SGHRS and CDR2 YFSETQ. The CDR3 spans 17 residues. The V segment lost 4 bases and the J segment 1 base; nucleotides outside the gene matches: 9. CDR3: CASSRLELAGAQETQYF. The DNA of the CDR3 is TGCGCCAGCAGCCGCTTAGAACTAGCGGGAGCCCAAGAGACCCAGTACTTC.

The gene calls are TRBV7-9 and TRBJ2-1, with D perhaps TRBD1 (6 bases). This CDR3 is built from 16 residues. Trimming stripped 1 base from V and 8 bases from J, with 18 bases between. Looked up from germline, CDR1 is SEHNR and CDR2 is FQNEAQ (reference sequence). The CDR3 loop is CASSLVTAGASHEQFF. DNA of the CDR3: TGTGCCAGCAGCTTAGTAACGGCAGGGGCTAGCCATGAGCAGTTCTTC.

The chain has TRBV6-1 and TRBJ1-1; the D is unclear. Germline CDR1 MNHNS, CDR2 SASEGT. The germline V and J ends were trimmed by 2 bases and 1 base, with 8 bases remaining between them. The CDR3 has 14 amino acids. CDR3 sequence (DNA): TGTGCCAGCAGTGAATTGGTCAGGAACACTGAAGCTTTCTTT. Its translation: CASSELVRNTEAFF.

A word on this clone: The same CDR3 is also encoded by other DNA sequences in this sample. The genes are TRBV6-5 and TRBJ2-3; 9 bases fit TRBD1. The CDR3 length is 15 residues. Germline CDR1 MNHEY, CDR2 SVGAGI. The V and J ends lost 3 bases and 1 base, in that order; junction bases with no gene match: 2. CDR3 amino acids: CASSYRDRGTDTQYF. In nucleotides, the CDR3 is TGTGCCAGCAGTTATCGGGACAGGGGCACAGATACGCAGTATTTT.

The gene calls are TRBV5-4 and TRBJ1-2, with 8 positions matching TRBD1. Germline CDR1 reads SGHNT; CDR2 reads YYREEE (reference sequence). The CDR3 has 14 amino acids. V shed 1 base, J shed 6 bases, and the junction held 5 bases outside the gene matches. Here the CDR3 DNA reads TGTGCCAGCAGCTTGTCCAGGGGGCTCGATGGCTACACCTTC. Its protein is CASSLSRGLDGYTF.

The chain couples TRBV5-6 to TRBJ2-4; the match to TRBD1 covers 8 bases. Losses at the gene ends were 0 bases for V and 3 bases for J; bases not matched to a gene: 8. This CDR3 region has 17 residues. Germline values: CDR1 SGHDT, CDR2 YYEEEE. The CDR3 sequence is CASSLVPGQAGKNIQYF. Written as DNA, the CDR3 is TGTGCCAGCAGCTTGGTTCCGGGACAGGCGGGCAAAAACATTCAGTACTTC.

This rearrangement joins TRBV6-5 to TRBJ1-5; D is unresolved. CDR3 size: 12 residues. Deletions cut 7 bases from V and 4 bases from J, with 8 bases between. Germline values: CDR1 MNHEY, CDR2 SVGAGI. The DNA for the CDR3 is TGTGCCAGCAAGATGGGGAATCAGCCCCAGCATTTT. This encodes CASKMGNQPQHF.